Listed below are T cell receptor beta chains from one sample, sequenced in a study of control samples from healthy donors and cancer patients. Profiling relied on immunoSEQ multiplex PCR, and the TCRdb table lists in-frame clones only, not all of them. Of roughly 41,000 clones listed, around 94% are singletons. Sequenced input: blood. These receptors were obtained from a man in his 60s in good health. Each CDR3 is given with its conserved first and last residue. D genes are given only for firm matches. The size field is filled for only some rows; it gives once, few, many or a size class.

j_gene | d_gene | v_gene | abundance | CDR3aa | CDR3nt
TRBJ2-7 | - | TRBV28 | - | CASFSDSYEQYF | TGTGCCAGCTTTAGCGACTCCTACGAGCAGTACTTC
TRBJ2-5 | - | TRBV11-3 | - | CASSLFGGGQRETQYF | TGTGCCAGCAGCTTATTTGGTGGGGGCCAGCGAGAGACCCAGTACTTC
TRBJ1-6 | - | TRBV27 | - | CASRSQGQNSPLHF | TGTGCCAGCAGGTCCCAGGGGCAGAATTCACCCCTCCACTTT
TRBJ1-2 | TRBD1 | TRBV27 | - | CASSLQGAGGYTF | TGTGCCAGCAGTTTACAGGGGGCGGGCGGCTACACCTTC
TRBJ2-5 | TRBD1 | TRBV29-1 | - | CSVRNRGRWETQYF | TGCAGCGTTCGTAACAGGGGGCGATGGGAGACCCAGTACTTC
TRBJ2-1 | TRBD1 | TRBV7-8 | - | CASSLLGQGAGEQFF | TGTGCCAGCAGCTTACTGGGACAGGGGGCGGGGGAGCAGTTCTTC
TRBJ1-2 | - | TRBV5-8 | - | CASRTGSRPVRDGYTF | TGTGCCAGCAGAACAGGGAGCCGCCCGGTCAGGGATGGCTACACCTTC
TRBJ1-6 | TRBD1 | TRBV4-1 | - | CASSQDLRTGYNSPLHF | TGCGCCAGCAGCCAAGACCTTCGGACAGGGTATAATTCACCCCTCCACTTT
TRBJ2-1 | - | TRBV5-8 | - | CASSSLLADSYNEQFF | TGTGCCAGCAGCTCCCTACTAGCAGACTCCTACAATGAGCAGTTCTTC
TRBJ1-2 | - | TRBV9 | - | CASSPPRENYTF | TGTGCCAGCAGCCCTCCCAGGGAGAACTACACCTTC
TRBJ1-4 | - | TRBV19 | - | CASSWKETNEKLFF | TGTGCCAGTAGCTGGAAGGAGACTAATGAAAAACTGTTTTTT
TRBJ2-7 | TRBD1 | TRBV11-3 | few | CASRLGTGAVYEQYF | TGTGCCAGCAGGCTAGGGACAGGGGCAGTCTACGAGCAGTACTTC
TRBJ2-7 | TRBD1 | TRBV27 | - | CASSLFGTAPYEQYF | TGTGCCAGCAGTTTATTTGGGACAGCACCCTACGAGCAGTACTTC
TRBJ2-7 | - | TRBV4-1 | - | CASSLIDRTVIHPEQYF | TGCGCCAGCAGCCTGATAGATCGGACGGTGATTCATCCCGAGCAGTACTTC
TRBJ2-1 | - | TRBV2 | once | CATLRAPSSYNEQFF | TGTGCCACCCTAAGGGCTCCCAGCTCCTACAATGAGCAGTTCTTC
TRBJ2-1 | - | TRBV19 | - | CASTGFMGTATYNEQFF | TGTGCCAGTACCGGGTTTATGGGGACGGCAACCTACAATGAGCAGTTCTTC
TRBJ2-1 | - | TRBV3-1/TRBV3-2 | - | CASSQGVSYNEQFF | TGTGCCAGCAGCCAAGGAGTTAGCTACAATGAGCAGTTCTTC
TRBJ1-4 | - | TRBV9 | - | CASSDQVNEKLFF | TGTGCCAGCAGCGACCAGGTTAATGAAAAACTGTTTTTT
TRBJ1-5 | TRBD1 | TRBV19 | - | CASSIKGAGQPQHF | TGTGCCAGTAGTATCAAGGGGGCTGGTCAGCCCCAGCATTTT
TRBJ1-6 | - | TRBV5-5 | - | CASSLGSGLSNSPLHF | TGTGCCAGCAGCTTGGGGTCAGGGCTCTCTAATTCACCCCTCCACTTT
TRBJ1-4 | - | TRBV6-5 | - | CASGSGARVGEKLFF | TGTGCCAGCGGTTCGGGGGCGCGAGTAGGTGAAAAACTGTTTTTT
TRBJ2-1 | - | TRBV7-7 | - | CASSLGPLSGYDEQFF | TGTGCTAGCAGCTTAGGGCCGTTAAGCGGGTATGATGAGCAGTTCTTC
TRBJ2-5 | TRBD1 | TRBV18 | - | CASSPLRGLETQYF | TGTGCCAGCTCACCACTTAGGGGGCTGGAGACCCAGTACTTC
TRBJ1-1 | - | TRBV3-1/TRBV3-2 | - | CASSPRTQEAFF | TGTGCCAGCAGCCCGCGGACTCAGGAAGCTTTCTTT
TRBJ1-5 | TRBD1 | TRBV11-2 | - | CASSPGQGAIQPQHF | TGTGCCAGCAGCCCGGGACAGGGGGCCATTCAGCCCCAGCATTTT
TRBJ2-7 | - | TRBV25-1 | - | CASSEYRGADAYEQYF | TGTGCCAGCAGTGAATACAGAGGGGCCGACGCCTACGAGCAGTACTTC
TRBJ2-7 | TRBD2 | TRBV6-5 | once | CASGTSGIPYEQYF | TGTGCCAGCGGAACTAGCGGGATCCCCTACGAGCAGTACTTC
TRBJ1-2 | - | TRBV4-1 | - | CASSQDRGKDWSYGYTF | TGCGCCAGCAGCCAAGATAGAGGGAAGGATTGGTCCTATGGCTACACCTTC
TRBJ2-3 | TRBD2 | TRBV2 | - | CASRGTSGPTSTDTQYF | TGTGCCAGCAGGGGGACTAGCGGGCCCACTAGCACAGATACGCAGTATTTT
TRBJ2-3 | - | TRBV6-5 | medium-sized | CASTEGIGRGDTQYF | TGTGCCAGCACCGAGGGTATCGGGAGAGGCGATACGCAGTATTTT
TRBJ1-1 | - | TRBV27 | - | CASSVISDPGWTEAFF | TGTGCCAGCAGTGTAATCTCGGACCCGGGGTGGACTGAAGCTTTCTTT
TRBJ1-1 | - | TRBV28 | - | CASRDSGLDTEAFF | TGTGCCAGCAGAGATTCAGGGTTGGACACTGAAGCTTTCTTT
TRBJ2-7 | TRBD2 | TRBV13 | - | CASSSISGSAYEQYF | TGTGCCAGCAGCTCCATTAGCGGGAGCGCCTACGAGCAGTACTTC
TRBJ1-5 | - | TRBV5-5 | - | CASSGTSSYQPQHF | TGTGCCAGCAGTGGGACATCTTCGTATCAGCCCCAGCATTTT
TRBJ1-2 | - | TRBV11-3 | once | CASSLDAPGGYTF | TGTGCCAGCAGCTTAGACGCCCCCGGGGGCTACACCTTC
TRBJ2-1 | TRBD2 | TRBV20-1 | - | CSASPPGLARNEQFF | TGCAGTGCTAGTCCTCCGGGACTAGCAAGGAATGAGCAGTTCTTC
TRBJ2-1 | TRBD2 | TRBV10-2 | - | CASRLGTSGRNEQFF | TGCGCCAGCAGACTGGGGACTAGCGGGAGAAATGAGCAGTTCTTC
TRBJ2-3 | - | TRBV11-3 | - | CASSLVLGSTDTQYF | TGTGCCAGCAGCTTAGTATTGGGTAGCACAGATACGCAGTATTTT
TRBJ1-4 | - | TRBV1 | few | CTSSQGLRRTNEKLFF | TGCACCAGCAGCCAAGGGTTGCGACGGACTAATGAAAAACTGTTTTTT
TRBJ2-3 | TRBD2 | TRBV6-4 | - | CASSALAGGPSTDTQYF | TGTGCCAGCAGTGCTCTAGCGGGAGGGCCTAGCACAGATACGCAGTATTTT
TRBJ1-6 | TRBD1 | TRBV4-1 | - | CASSQVPGQGDNSPLHF | TGCGCCAGCAGCCAAGTTCCCGGACAGGGGGATAATTCACCCCTCCACTTT
TRBJ1-1 | - | TRBV30 | once | CAWTRGLGDTEAFF | TGTGCCTGGACCAGAGGTCTAGGCGACACTGAAGCTTTCTTT
TRBJ1-4 | - | TRBV7-9 | - | CASSLAKGDEKLFF | TGTGCCAGCAGCTTAGCCAAGGGGGACGAAAAACTGTTTTTT
TRBJ1-1 | - | TRBV6-5 | - | CASSLYDEAFF | TGTGCCAGCAGCTTATATGATGAAGCTTTCTTT
TRBJ2-5 | - | TRBV28 | once | CASSPTLTQETQYF | TGTGCCAGCAGTCCGACACTGACCCAAGAGACCCAGTACTTC
TRBJ1-5 | - | TRBV6-4 | - | CASMGAWQPQHF | TGTGCCAGCATGGGGGCATGGCAGCCCCAGCATTTT
TRBJ1-1 | TRBD1 | TRBV2 | - | CASSGTGGETEAFF | TGTGCCAGCAGCGGAACAGGGGGCGAAACTGAAGCTTTCTTT
TRBJ2-7 | TRBD1 | TRBV11-3 | - | CASSLGGGQGLYEQYF | TGTGCCAGCAGCTTAGGGGGGGGACAGGGCCTCTACGAGCAGTACTTC
TRBJ2-5 | - | TRBV11-2 | - | CASSLGETQYF | TGTGCCAGCAGCTTAGGAGAGACCCAGTACTTC
TRBJ1-6 | TRBD1 | TRBV27 | - | CASGQGGSPLHF | TGTGCCAGCGGACAGGGCGGTTCACCCCTCCACTTT
TRBJ2-7 | TRBD1 | TRBV11-2 | few | CASSPDRVYEQYF | TGTGCCAGCAGCCCCGACAGGGTATACGAGCAGTACTTC